A selection of T cell receptor beta chains follows, all from one sample in a study of blood T cell repertoires in COVID-19. Assay used: immunoSEQ multiplex PCR; TCRdb lists only in-frame clones, some missing. The data contain around 340,000 clones, around 82% of them singletons. Sequences were obtained from peripheral blood. Every receptor here comes from a man aged 25 to 40 with active or convalescent COVID-19. Both conserved end residues are part of each CDR3. A D gene is named only where the DNA matches it firmly. Part of the rows lack a size; the others show once, few, many or a class for expanded clones.

D gene: -
V gene: TRBV5-1
J gene: TRBJ2-5
clone size: -
CDR3 DNA: TGCGCCAGCAGCCGACTGAAGGAGACCCAGTACTTC
CDR3 protein: CASSRLKETQYF

D gene: TRBD1
V gene: TRBV19
J gene: TRBJ1-4
clone size: -
CDR3 DNA: TGTGCCAGTAGTATCGCCACAGGGGTGGGAGAAAAACTGTTTTTT
CDR3 protein: CASSIATGVGEKLFF

D gene: TRBD2
V gene: TRBV25-1
J gene: TRBJ2-7
clone size: once
CDR3 DNA: TGTGCCAGCAGGGGACTAGCGGAGGGTAGGCACGAGCAGTACTTC
CDR3 protein: CASRGLAEGRHEQYF

D gene: -
V gene: TRBV7-3
J gene: TRBJ1-6
clone size: -
CDR3 DNA: TGTGCCAGCAGCCTAACCTCGGGGGGACGGGGTGGTTCACCCCTCCACTTT
CDR3 protein: CASSLTSGGRGGSPLHF

D gene: TRBD2
V gene: TRBV10-3
J gene: TRBJ2-7
clone size: -
CDR3 DNA: TGTGCCATCGGAAGCGGGAGAAATTCCTACGAGCAGTACTTC
CDR3 protein: CAIGSGRNSYEQYF

D gene: -
V gene: TRBV6-2/TRBV6-3
J gene: TRBJ1-5
clone size: -
CDR3 DNA: TGTGCCAGCAGTTACTCGGGCGGGAGGGGGGTAGGTCAGCCCCAGCATTTT
CDR3 protein: CASSYSGGRGVGQPQHF

D gene: TRBD2
V gene: TRBV6-5
J gene: TRBJ2-3
clone size: -
CDR3 DNA: TGTGCCAGCAGAGTAAGCGGGGGCACAGATACGCAGTATTTT
CDR3 protein: CASRVSGGTDTQYF

D gene: -
V gene: TRBV24-1
J gene: TRBJ2-1
clone size: -
CDR3 DNA: TGTGCCACCAGTGATTTCTCGAGGGTGGGGTACAATGAGCAGTTCTTC
CDR3 protein: CATSDFSRVGYNEQFF

D gene: -
V gene: TRBV5-3
J gene: TRBJ2-7
clone size: -
CDR3 DNA: TGTGCCAGAAGCTTTCGCGGGACCCAATTTTACGAGCAGTACTTC
CDR3 protein: CARSFRGTQFYEQYF

D gene: -
V gene: TRBV9
J gene: TRBJ2-7
clone size: few
CDR3 DNA: TGTGCCAGCAGCGTCGGGACACCCTCCTACGAGCAGTACTTC
CDR3 protein: CASSVGTPSYEQYF

D gene: TRBD1
V gene: TRBV5-6
J gene: TRBJ2-1
clone size: few
CDR3 DNA: TGTGCCAGCAGCCGCCGGGACAGGGGTGATCGGTTCTTC
CDR3 protein: CASSRRDRGDRFF

D gene: -
V gene: TRBV2
J gene: TRBJ1-2
clone size: -
CDR3 DNA: TGTGCCAGCAGGCCGGTGAGAGGCTACACCTTC
CDR3 protein: CASRPVRGYTF

D gene: -
V gene: TRBV5-4
J gene: TRBJ1-4
clone size: -
CDR3 DNA: TGTGCCAGCAGCTTCTCGTTAGGGGGAAGGTCTAATGAAAAACTGTTTTTT
CDR3 protein: CASSFSLGGRSNEKLFF

D gene: TRBD2
V gene: TRBV6-5
J gene: TRBJ2-7
clone size: -
CDR3 DNA: TGTGCCAGCAGTTACGGGGGGAGGGCCTACGAGCAGTACTTC
CDR3 protein: CASSYGGRAYEQYF

D gene: -
V gene: TRBV18
J gene: TRBJ2-7
clone size: -
CDR3 DNA: TGTGCCAGCTCACCACCGGGTAGCCCAAACCCCCCGTACTTC
CDR3 protein: CASSPPGSPNPPYF

D gene: -
V gene: TRBV7-2
J gene: TRBJ2-2
clone size: -
CDR3 DNA: TGTGCCAGCAGCTTTGCTAGACCTAACACCGGGGAGCTGTTTTTT
CDR3 protein: CASSFARPNTGELFF

D gene: -
V gene: TRBV28
J gene: TRBJ2-7
clone size: once
CDR3 DNA: TGTGCCAGCAGTTTTAGTCTAGTCTACGAGCAGTACTTC
CDR3 protein: CASSFSLVYEQYF

D gene: TRBD2
V gene: TRBV6-1
J gene: TRBJ2-1
clone size: -
CDR3 DNA: TGTGCCAGCAGTGATCGGGGACTAGCGGAGGGGTTCTTC
CDR3 protein: CASSDRGLAEGFF

D gene: TRBD2
V gene: TRBV5-1
J gene: TRBJ2-3
clone size: -
CDR3 DNA: TGCGCCAGCAGCTACTCACCGGGACTAGCGGCTCCGGGGGATACGCAGTATTTT
CDR3 protein: CASSYSPGLAAPGDTQYF

D gene: TRBD2
V gene: TRBV10-3
J gene: TRBJ2-1
clone size: -
CDR3 DNA: TGTGCCACTCGGACTAGCGGGGGACCCAATGAGCAGTTCTTC
CDR3 protein: CATRTSGGPNEQFF

D gene: TRBD1
V gene: TRBV25-1
J gene: TRBJ1-5
clone size: -
CDR3 DNA: TGTGCCAGCAGTGAAGGGACAGGGGGCGGTCAGCCCCAGCATTTT
CDR3 protein: CASSEGTGGGQPQHF

D gene: TRBD1
V gene: TRBV7-2
J gene: TRBJ1-5
clone size: -
CDR3 DNA: TGTGCCAGCAGCATGTCCTTGACAGGGCCCAATCAGCCCCAGCATTTT
CDR3 protein: CASSMSLTGPNQPQHF